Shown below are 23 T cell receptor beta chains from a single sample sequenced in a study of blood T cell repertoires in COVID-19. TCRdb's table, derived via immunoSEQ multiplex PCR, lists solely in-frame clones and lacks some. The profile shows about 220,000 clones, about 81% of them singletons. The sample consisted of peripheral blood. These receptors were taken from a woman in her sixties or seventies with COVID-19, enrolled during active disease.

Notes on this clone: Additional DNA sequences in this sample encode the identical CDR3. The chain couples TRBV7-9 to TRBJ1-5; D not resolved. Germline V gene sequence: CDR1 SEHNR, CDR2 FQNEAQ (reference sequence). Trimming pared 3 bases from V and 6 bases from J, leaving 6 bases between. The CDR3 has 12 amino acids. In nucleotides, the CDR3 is TGTGCCAGCAGCTTTTCCGGTCAGCCCCAGCATTTT. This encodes CASSFSGQPQHF.

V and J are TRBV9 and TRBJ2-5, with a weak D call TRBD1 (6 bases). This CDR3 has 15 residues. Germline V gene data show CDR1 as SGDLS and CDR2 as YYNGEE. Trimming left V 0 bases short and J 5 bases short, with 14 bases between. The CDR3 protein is CASSVVQGPGETQYF. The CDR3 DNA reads TGTGCCAGCAGCGTAGTACAGGGTCCAGGGGAGACCCAGTACTTC.

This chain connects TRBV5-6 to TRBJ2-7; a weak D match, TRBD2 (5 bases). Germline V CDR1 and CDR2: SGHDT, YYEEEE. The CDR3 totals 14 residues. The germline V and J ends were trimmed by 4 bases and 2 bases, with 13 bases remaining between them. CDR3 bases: TGTGCCAGCAGCATGAAGGAGGCCCCCTACGAGCAGTACTTC. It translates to CASSMKEAPYEQYF. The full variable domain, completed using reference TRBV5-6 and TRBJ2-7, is DAGVTQSPTHLIKTRGQQVTLRCSPKSGHDTVSWYQQALGQGPQFIFQYYEEEERQRGNFPDRFSGHQFPNYSSELNVNALLLGDSALYLCASSMKEAPYEQYFGPGTRLTVT.

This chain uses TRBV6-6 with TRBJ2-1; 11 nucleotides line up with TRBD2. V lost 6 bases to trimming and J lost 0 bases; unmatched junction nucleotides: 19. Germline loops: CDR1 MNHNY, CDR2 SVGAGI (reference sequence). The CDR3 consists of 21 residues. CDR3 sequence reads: CASSRATSGRTPEISYNEQFF. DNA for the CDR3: TGTGCCAGCAGCCGCGCTACTAGCGGGAGAACGCCTGAGATCTCCTACAATGAGCAGTTCTTC.

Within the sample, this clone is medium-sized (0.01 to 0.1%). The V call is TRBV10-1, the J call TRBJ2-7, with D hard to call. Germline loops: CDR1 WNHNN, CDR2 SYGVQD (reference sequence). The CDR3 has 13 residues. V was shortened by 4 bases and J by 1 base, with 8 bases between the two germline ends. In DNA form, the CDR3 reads TGCGCCAGCAGTGTATCCCAGTCCTACGAGCAGTACTTC. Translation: CASSVSQSYEQYF.

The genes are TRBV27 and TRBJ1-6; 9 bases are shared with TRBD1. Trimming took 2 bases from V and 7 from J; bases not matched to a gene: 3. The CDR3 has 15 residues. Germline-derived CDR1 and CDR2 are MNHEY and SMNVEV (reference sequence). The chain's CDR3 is CASSLGTGRNSPLHF. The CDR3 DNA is TGTGCCAGCAGTTTAGGGACAGGGAGGAATTCACCCCTCCACTTT.

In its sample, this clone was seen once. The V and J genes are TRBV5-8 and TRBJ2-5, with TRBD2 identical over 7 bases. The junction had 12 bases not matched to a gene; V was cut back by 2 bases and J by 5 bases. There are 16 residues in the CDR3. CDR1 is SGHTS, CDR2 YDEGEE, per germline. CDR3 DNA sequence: TGTGCCAGCAGCTTCGGGGAGGGAGGCCTCCCGGAGACCCAGTACTTC. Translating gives CASSFGEGGLPETQYF.

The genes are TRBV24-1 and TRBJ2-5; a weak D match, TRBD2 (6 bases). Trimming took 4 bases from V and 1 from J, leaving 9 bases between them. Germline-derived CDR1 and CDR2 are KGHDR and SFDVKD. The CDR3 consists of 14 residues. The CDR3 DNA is TGTGCCACCAGTGACCCGGGAGTCCAAGAGACCCAGTACTTC. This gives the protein CATSDPGVQETQYF.

The DNA of the CDR3 is TGTGCCACCAGTGGTTCGGAGCTCACAGATACGCAGTATTTT. Its translation: CATSGSELTDTQYF. The J gene is TRBJ2-3, the V gene TRBV24-1, with D unclear. V was pared by 5 bases and J by 2 bases, with 10 bases between. Germline V CDR1 and CDR2: KGHDR, SFDVKD. There are 14 residues in the CDR3.

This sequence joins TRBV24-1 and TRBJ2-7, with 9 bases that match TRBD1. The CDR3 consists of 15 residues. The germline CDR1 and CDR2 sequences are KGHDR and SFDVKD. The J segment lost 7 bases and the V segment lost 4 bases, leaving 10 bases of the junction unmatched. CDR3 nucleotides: TGTGCCACCAGTGACCCTACCGGGACAGGGTATGAGCAGTACTTC. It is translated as CATSDPTGTGYEQYF.

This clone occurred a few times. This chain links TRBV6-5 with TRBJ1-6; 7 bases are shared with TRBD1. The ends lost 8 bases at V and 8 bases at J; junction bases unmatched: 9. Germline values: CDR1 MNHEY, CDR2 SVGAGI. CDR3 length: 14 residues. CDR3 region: CASARTGYYSPLHF. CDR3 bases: TGTGCCAGCGCCCGGACAGGATATTATTCACCCCTCCACTTT.

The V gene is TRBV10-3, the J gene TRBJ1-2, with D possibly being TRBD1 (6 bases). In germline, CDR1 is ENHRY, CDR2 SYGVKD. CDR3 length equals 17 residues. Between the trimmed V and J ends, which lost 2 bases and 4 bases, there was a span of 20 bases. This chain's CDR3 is CAISETRGGYLGYGYTF. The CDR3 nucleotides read TGTGCCATCAGTGAGACCAGGGGAGGGTATTTAGGCTATGGCTACACCTTC.

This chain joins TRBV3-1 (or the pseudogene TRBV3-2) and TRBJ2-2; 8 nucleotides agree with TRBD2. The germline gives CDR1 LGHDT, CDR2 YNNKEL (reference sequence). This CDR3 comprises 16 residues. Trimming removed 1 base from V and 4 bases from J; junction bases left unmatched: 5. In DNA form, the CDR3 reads TGTGCCAGCAGCCAAGTCGGGGGGGGCCGCACCGGGGAGCTGTTTTTT. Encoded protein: CASSQVGGGRTGELFF.

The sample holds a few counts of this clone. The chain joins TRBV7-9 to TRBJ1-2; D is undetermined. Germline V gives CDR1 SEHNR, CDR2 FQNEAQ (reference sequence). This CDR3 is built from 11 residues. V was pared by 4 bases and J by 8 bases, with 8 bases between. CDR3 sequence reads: CASSSREGYTF. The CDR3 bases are TGTGCCAGCAGCTCCCGAGAGGGCTACACCTTC.

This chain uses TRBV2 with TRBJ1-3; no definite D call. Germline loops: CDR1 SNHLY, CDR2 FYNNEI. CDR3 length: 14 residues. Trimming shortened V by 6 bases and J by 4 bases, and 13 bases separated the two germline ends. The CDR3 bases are TGTGCCAGCAGCCGAACCCGGGGAGGAAACACCATATATTTT. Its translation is CASSRTRGGNTIYF.

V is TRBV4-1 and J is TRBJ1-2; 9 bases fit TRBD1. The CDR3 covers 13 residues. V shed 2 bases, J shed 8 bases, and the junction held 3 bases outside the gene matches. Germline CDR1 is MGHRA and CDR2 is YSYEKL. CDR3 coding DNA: TGCGCCAGCAGCCAACGACAGGGGGACGGCTACACCTTC. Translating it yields CASSQRQGDGYTF.

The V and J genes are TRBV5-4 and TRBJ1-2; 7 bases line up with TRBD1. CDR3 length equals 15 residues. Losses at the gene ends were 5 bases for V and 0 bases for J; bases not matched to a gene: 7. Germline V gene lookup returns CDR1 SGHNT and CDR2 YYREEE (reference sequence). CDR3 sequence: CASSPGTDSNYGYTF. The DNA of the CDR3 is TGTGCCAGCAGTCCGGGGACAGATTCTAACTATGGCTACACCTTC.

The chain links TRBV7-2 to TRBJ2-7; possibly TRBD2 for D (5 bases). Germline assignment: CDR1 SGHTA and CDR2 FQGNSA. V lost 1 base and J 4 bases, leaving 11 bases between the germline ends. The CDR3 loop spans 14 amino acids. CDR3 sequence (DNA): TGTGCCAGCAGCTTAGGGCCCACGGGGTACGAGCAGTACTTC. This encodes CASSLGPTGYEQYF.

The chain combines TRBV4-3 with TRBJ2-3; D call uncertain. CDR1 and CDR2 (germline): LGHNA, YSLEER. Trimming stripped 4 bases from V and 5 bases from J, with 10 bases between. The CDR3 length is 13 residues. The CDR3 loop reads CASSPSPGDTQYF. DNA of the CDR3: TGCGCCAGCAGCCCCTCCCCGGGAGATACGCAGTATTTT.

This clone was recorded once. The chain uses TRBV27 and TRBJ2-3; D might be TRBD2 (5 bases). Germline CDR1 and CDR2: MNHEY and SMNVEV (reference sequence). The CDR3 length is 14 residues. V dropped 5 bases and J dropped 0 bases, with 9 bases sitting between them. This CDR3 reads CASSQQRSTDTQYF. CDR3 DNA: TGTGCCAGCAGTCAACAGCGGAGCACAGATACGCAGTATTTT.

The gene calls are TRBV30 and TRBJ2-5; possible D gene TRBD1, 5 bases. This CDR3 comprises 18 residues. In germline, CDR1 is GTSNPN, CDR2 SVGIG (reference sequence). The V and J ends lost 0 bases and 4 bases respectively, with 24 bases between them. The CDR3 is CAWSVHSGQTRRGETQYF. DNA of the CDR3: TGTGCCTGGAGTGTACACTCGGGCCAAACCCGAAGGGGAGAGACCCAGTACTTC.

The CDR3 sequence is CASSPKLASYNEQFF. In DNA form, the CDR3 reads TGTGCCAGCTCACCGAAACTAGCGAGCTACAATGAGCAGTTCTTC. The chain joins TRBV18 to TRBJ2-1; 7 nucleotides align to TRBD2. Germline lookup yields CDR1 KGHSH and CDR2 LQKENI. The CDR3 covers 15 residues. J gave up 3 bases and V 3 bases, and 5 bases lay outside the gene matches.

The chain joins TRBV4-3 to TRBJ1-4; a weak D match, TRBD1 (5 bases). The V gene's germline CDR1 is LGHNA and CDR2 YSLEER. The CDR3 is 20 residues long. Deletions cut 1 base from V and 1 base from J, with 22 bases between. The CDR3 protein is CASSQVVLPEQGETNEKLFF. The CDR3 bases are TGCGCCAGCAGCCAAGTAGTTCTACCAGAACAAGGGGAAACTAATGAAAAACTGTTTTTT.